The entry below describes one TCR beta chain. The CDR3 runs to 12 residues. The germline gives CDR1 KGHDR, CDR2 SFDVKD. V was clipped by 4 bases and J by 10 bases, with 10 bases between them. The source of the sample is a study of blood T cell repertoires in COVID-19. Study overall: In each case, the material was cDNA or gDNA derived from T cells, B-cell-depleted T cells, or PBMCs.

In the original analysis: Amplification of reference gene primers provided the estimated nucleated cell counts. TCRdb's copy holds only in-frame clones and misses some; the assay was immunoSEQ multiplex PCR. V, J and clone size were drawn from that table, and D and trimming were deduced from the DNA. This sample has fewer than 300,000 clones, with 87% found just once. The chain couples TRBV24-1 to TRBJ2-1; a possible D gene is TRBD1 (6 bases). Sequenced input: peripheral blood. The sequence came from a woman aged 40 to 50 who had recovered from COVID-19. The CDR3 sequence: CATSEPGTEQFF. CDR3 bases: TGTGCCACCAGTGAACCCGGGACAGAGCAGTTCTTC.